Given below is one T cell receptor beta chain in context. Its antigen is unidentified. These data originate in a study of long-term antiretroviral therapy in people with HIV. Study summary: The oldest samples precede the 2015 immediate-ART recommendation by about a decade.

Study-wide results and limits: Diversity remained lower than transplant donor controls, even though it increased after ART.

Everyone in the study who had HIV was treated in the United States. Germline values: CDR1 LNHDA, CDR2 SQIVND (reference sequence). Trimming removed 3 bases from V and 1 base from J, with 12 bases in between. The CDR3 is made up of 16 amino acids. With survey level as its setting, the immunoSEQ assay was v3.0. Assay used: immunoSEQ multiplex PCR; TCRdb lists only in-frame clones, some missing. This table holds around 8,800 clones, roughly 80% found once. This specimen consisted of unsorted PBMCs, obtained 0.4 years before starting antiretroviral therapy. The sequence was obtained from a man in his thirties or forties with HIV. The chain recombines TRBV19 with TRBJ2-2; possibly TRBD1 for D (6 bases). CDR3 loop: CASSIYSGVNTGELFF. The CDR3 DNA follows: TGTGCCAGTAGTATTTATTCAGGGGTGAACACCGGGGAGCTGTTTTTT. The variable domain in full, with the rest retrieved from reference TRBV19 and TRBJ2-2, is DGGITQSPKYLFRKEGQNVTLSCEQNLNHDAMYWYRQDPGQGLRLIYYSQIVNDFQKGDIAEGYSVSREKKESFPLTVTSAQKNPTAFYLCASSIYSGVNTGELFFGEGSRLTVL.